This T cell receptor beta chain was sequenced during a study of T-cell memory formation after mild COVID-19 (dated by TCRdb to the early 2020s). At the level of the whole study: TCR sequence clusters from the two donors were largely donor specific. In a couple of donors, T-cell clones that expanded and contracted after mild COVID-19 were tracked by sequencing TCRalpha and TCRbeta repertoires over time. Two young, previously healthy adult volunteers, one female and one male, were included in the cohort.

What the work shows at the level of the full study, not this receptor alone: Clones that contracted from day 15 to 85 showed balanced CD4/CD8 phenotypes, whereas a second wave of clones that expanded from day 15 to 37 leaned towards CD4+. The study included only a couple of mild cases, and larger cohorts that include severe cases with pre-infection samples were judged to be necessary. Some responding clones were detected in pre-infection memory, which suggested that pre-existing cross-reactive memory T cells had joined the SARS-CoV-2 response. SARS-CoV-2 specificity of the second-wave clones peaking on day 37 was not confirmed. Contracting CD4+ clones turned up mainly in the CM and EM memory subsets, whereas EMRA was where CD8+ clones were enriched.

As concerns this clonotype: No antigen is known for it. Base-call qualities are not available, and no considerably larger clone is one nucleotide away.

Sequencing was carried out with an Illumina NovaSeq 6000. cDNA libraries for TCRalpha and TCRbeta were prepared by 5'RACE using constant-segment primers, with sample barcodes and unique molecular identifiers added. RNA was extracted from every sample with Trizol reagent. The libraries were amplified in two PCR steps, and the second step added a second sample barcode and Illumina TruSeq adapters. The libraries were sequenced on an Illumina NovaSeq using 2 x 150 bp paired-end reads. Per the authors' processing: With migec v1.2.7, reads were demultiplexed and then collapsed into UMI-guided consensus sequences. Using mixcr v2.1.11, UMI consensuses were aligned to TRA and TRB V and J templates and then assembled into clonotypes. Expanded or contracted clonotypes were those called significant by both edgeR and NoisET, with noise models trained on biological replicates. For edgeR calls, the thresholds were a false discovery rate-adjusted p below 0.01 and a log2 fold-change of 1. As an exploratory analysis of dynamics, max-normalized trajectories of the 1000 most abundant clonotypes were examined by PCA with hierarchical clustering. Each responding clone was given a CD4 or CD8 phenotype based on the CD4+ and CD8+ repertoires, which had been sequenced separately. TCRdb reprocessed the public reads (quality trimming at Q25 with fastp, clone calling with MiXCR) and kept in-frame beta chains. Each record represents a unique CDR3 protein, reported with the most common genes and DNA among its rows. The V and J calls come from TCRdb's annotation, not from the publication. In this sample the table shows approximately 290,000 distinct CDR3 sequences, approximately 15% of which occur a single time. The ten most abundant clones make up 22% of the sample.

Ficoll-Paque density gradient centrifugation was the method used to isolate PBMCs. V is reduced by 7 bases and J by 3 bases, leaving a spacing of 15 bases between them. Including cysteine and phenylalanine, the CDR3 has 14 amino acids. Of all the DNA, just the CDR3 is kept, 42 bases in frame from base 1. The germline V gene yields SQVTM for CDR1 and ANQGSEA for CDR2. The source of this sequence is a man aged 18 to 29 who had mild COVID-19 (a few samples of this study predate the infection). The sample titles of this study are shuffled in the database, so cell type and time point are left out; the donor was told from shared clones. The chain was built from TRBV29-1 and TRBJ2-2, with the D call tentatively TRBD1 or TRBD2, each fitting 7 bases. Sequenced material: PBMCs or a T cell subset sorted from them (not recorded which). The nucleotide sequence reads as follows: TGCAGCGCCAGGGGGGGGTCCGACACCGGGGAGCTGTTTTTT. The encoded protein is CSARGGSDTGELFF.